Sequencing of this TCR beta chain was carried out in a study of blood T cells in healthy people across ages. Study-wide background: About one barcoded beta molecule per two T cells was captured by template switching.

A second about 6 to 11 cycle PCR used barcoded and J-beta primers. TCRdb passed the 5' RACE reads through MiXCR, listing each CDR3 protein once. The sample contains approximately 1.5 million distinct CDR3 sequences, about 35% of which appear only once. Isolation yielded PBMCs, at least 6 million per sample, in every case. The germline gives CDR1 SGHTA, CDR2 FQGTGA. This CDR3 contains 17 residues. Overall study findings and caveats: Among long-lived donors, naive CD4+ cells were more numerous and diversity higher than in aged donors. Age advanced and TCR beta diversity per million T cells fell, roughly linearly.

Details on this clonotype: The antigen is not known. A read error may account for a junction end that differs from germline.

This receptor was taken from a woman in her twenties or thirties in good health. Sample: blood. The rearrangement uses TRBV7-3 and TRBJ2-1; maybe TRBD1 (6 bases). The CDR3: CASSLTGHLISYNEQFF. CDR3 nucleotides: TGTGCCAGCAGCCTAACGGGACATCTGATCTCCTACAATGAGCAGTTCTTC.